The 30 T cell receptor beta chains below come from one sample, sequenced in a study of neurological immune-mediated disorders. One entry per CDR3 protein, called by TCRdb with MiXCR from the 5' RACE reads. Among tens of thousands of distinct CDR3 sequences listed, around 10% were seen once. The sequencing sample was made of PBMCs. These receptors all stem from a woman in her sixties in good health.

At least ten counts were recorded for this clonotype. The chain joins TRBV6-5 to TRBJ2-4; 12 bases agree with TRBD2. With 4 bases clipped from V and 8 bases from J, the junction kept 12 bases outside the gene matches. Germline CDR1 reads MNHEY; CDR2 reads SVGAGI. The CDR3 runs to 17 residues. Here the CDR3 reads CASSSLTSGGLGDIQYF. The CDR3 nucleotides read TGTGCCAGCAGTTCCCTTACTAGCGGGGGGCTCGGAGACATTCAGTACTTC.

This clonotype was observed many times. The chain carries TRBV5-1 and TRBJ2-3; a possible D gene is TRBD2 (5 bases). V dropped 4 bases and J dropped 0 bases, with 9 bases sitting between them. CDR1 and CDR2 (germline): SGHRS, YFSETQ. The CDR3 contains 14 residues. The CDR3 nucleotides are TGCGCCAGCAGCGACGGGATGAGCACAGATACGCAGTATTTT. This encodes CASSDGMSTDTQYF. The variable domain in full, completed from reference TRBV5-1 and TRBJ2-3, reads KAGVTQTPRYLIKTRGQQVTLSCSPISGHRSVSWYQQTPGQGLQFLFEYFSETQRNKGNFPGRFSGRQFSNSRSEMNVSTLELGDSALYLCASSDGMSTDTQYFGPGTRLTVL.

This clonotype showed up many times. The chain has TRBV15 and TRBJ1-5; TRBD1 might be the D (5 bases). This CDR3 is 15 amino acids long. Trimming removed 4 bases from V and 2 bases from J, with 12 bases in between. Germline lookup yields CDR1 LNHNV and CDR2 YYDKDF (reference sequence). CDR3 in DNA: TGTGCCACCAGCAAACGGGGGGAGCGCAATCAGCCCCAGCATTTT. Its protein is CATSKRGERNQPQHF. Looking up the rest from reference TRBV15 and TRBJ1-5 gives the full variable domain: DAMVIQNPRYQVTQFGKPVTLSCSQTLNHNVMYWYQQKSSQAPKLLFHYYDKDFNNEADTPDNFQSRRPNTSFCFLDIRSPGLGDTAMYLCATSKRGERNQPQHFGDGTRLSIL.

This clonotype has ten or more counts. The chain joins TRBV20-1 to TRBJ2-5, with D possibly called TRBD1 or TRBD2 (5 bases each). The CDR3 consists of 12 residues. Germline V gene data show CDR1 as DFQATT and CDR2 as SNEGSKA (reference sequence). V lost 5 bases to trimming and J lost 7 bases, with 14 bases between them. CDR3 nucleotide sequence: TGCAGTGCTGTCCCGGGACCCGGGACCCAGTACTTC. It yields the protein CSAVPGPGTQYF.

This clonotype was observed many times. This chain joins TRBV7-6 and TRBJ2-7, with 9 bases aligning to TRBD1. The V and J ends lost 5 bases and 5 bases, in that order; junction bases with no gene match: 4. The germline CDR1 and CDR2 sequences are SGHVS and FNYEAQ. The CDR3 is 13 residues long. CDR3 sequence (DNA): TGTGCCAGCAGCCTACAGGGGGCCCACGAGCAGTACTTC. Translating it yields CASSLQGAHEQYF.

This clonotype occurred many times. It may be a read error: a sequence one base away is much more abundant. The chain has TRBV5-6 and TRBJ2-1; 7 positions agree with TRBD2. Germline V gene data show CDR1 as SGHDT and CDR2 as YYEEEE. The CDR3 totals 14 residues. The DNA of the CDR3 is TGTGCCAGCAGCAAAGGGAGGGGCTTTCATGAGCGGTTCTTC. Translated, it gives CASSKGRGFHERFF. Full variable domain (outside the CDR3, taken from reference TRBV5-6 and TRBJ2-1): DAGVTQSPTHLIKTRGQQVTLRCSPKSGHDTVSWYQQALGQGPQFIFQYYEEEERQRGNFPDRFSGHQFPNYSSELNVNALLLGDSALYLCASSKGRGFHERFFGPGTRLTVL.

CDR3 sequence (DNA): TGCAGCGTCTCCCTCGCTTGGGGGAACACTGAAGCTTTCTTT. Amino acid sequence: CSVSLAWGNTEAFF. The chain has TRBV29-1 and TRBJ1-1; D unresolved. CDR3 size: 14 residues. The germline V and J ends were trimmed by 6 bases and 1 base, with 15 bases remaining between them. Germline CDR1 is SQVTM and CDR2 is ANQGSEA.

This clonotype was picked up many times. The chain joins TRBV7-2 to TRBJ2-1, with TRBD2 matching 12 bases. The CDR3 totals 15 residues. V was pared by 5 bases and J by 6 bases, with 5 bases of the junction left unmatched. CDR1 is SGHTA and CDR2 is FQGNSA in the germline V gene. CDR3 nucleotide sequence: TGTGCCAGCAGCAAATGGACTAGCGGGGCCAATGAGCAGTTCTTC. Translating it yields CASSKWTSGANEQFF.

In its sample, this clonotype was seen many times. This sequence joins TRBV5-1 and TRBJ1-6, with D possibly matching TRBD1 (5 bases). Germline values: CDR1 SGHRS, CDR2 YFSETQ. CDR3 length: 12 amino acids. Trimming shortened V by 0 bases and J by 14 bases, and 9 bases separated the two germline ends. In DNA, the CDR3 is TGCGCCAGCAGCTTGGAGGCGGGGGCCCTCCACTTT. Translating gives CASSLEAGALHF.

This clonotype came up many times. This chain links TRBV7-8 with TRBJ2-2; no clear D. CDR3 length equals 14 residues. The germline V gene has CDR1 SGHVS and CDR2 FQNEAQ. V was shortened by 5 bases and J by 7 bases, with 14 bases between the two germline ends. The DNA of the CDR3 is TGTGCCAGCAGCGTCGCCGCCATGGGCGGGGAGCTGTTTTTT. Protein sequence: CASSVAAMGGELFF.

Turning to this clonotype: This sequence may be a read error, since a much larger clone differs from it by one base. The V call is TRBV28, the J call TRBJ2-3, with 10 bases aligning to TRBD2. Per germline, CDR1 MDHEN and CDR2 SYDVKM. This CDR3 is 15 amino acids long. Unmatched junction bases numbered 6, after V lost 2 bases and J lost 7 bases. This CDR3 is CASSLLAGVLYTQYF. The CDR3 nucleotides are TGTGCCAGCAGTTTACTAGCGGGGGTTCTATATACGCAGTATTTT. The whole variable domain, filled in from reference TRBV28 and TRBJ2-3, reads DVKVTQSSRYLVKRTGEKVFLECVQDMDHENMFWYRQDPGLGLRLIYFSYDVKMKEKGDIPEGYSVSREKKERFSLILESASTNQTSMYLCASSLLAGVLYTQYFGPGTRLTVL.

The table lists this clonotype with many counts. The V call is TRBV20-1, the J call TRBJ1-5; D not certain. Trimming pared 6 bases from V and 7 bases from J, leaving 16 bases between. Germline-derived CDR1 and CDR2 are DFQATT and SNEGSKA (reference sequence). This CDR3 has 13 amino acids. The CDR3 sequence: CSARTVVGQPQHF. CDR3 sequence (DNA): TGCAGTGCCCGGACGGTCGTCGGGCAGCCCCAGCATTTT.

Many counts were recorded for this clonotype. This sequence joins TRBV4-3 and TRBJ1-6; possibly TRBD1 for D (5 bases). Trimming took 0 bases from V and 9 from J, leaving 18 bases between them. The CDR3 is made up of 17 amino acids. CDR1 LGHNA and CDR2 YSLEER come from the germline V gene. The CDR3 DNA sequence: TGCGCCAGCAGCCAAGATAACCTGGTTCAGGGAGGTTCACCCCTCCACTTT. It specifies CASSQDNLVQGGSPLHF.

This clonotype was picked up many times. V and J are TRBV5-1 and TRBJ2-3, with D perhaps matching TRBD1 (5 bases). The CDR3 has 15 amino acids. Germline CDR1 is SGHRS and CDR2 is YFSETQ. The V end lost 3 bases, the J end lost 1 base, and 12 bases lay between the germline ends. The CDR3 bases are TGCGCCAGCAGCTCACAGGCTGGTGGCACAGATACGCAGTATTTT. Amino acids: CASSSQAGGTDTQYF.

A word on this clonotype: Compared with germline, one end of the junction differs, possibly owing to a read error. The V call is TRBV7-6, the J call TRBJ2-1; TRBD2 agrees at 11 bases. CDR3 size: 15 residues. From germline, CDR1 is SGHVS and CDR2 FNYEAQ. In DNA, the CDR3 is TGTGCCAGCAGCTTGTTAGCGGGGGGGCGGAATGAGAAGTTCTTC. It specifies CASSLLAGGRNEKFF.

This clonotype was seen ten or more times. V usage is TRBV10-3 and J usage is TRBJ2-6; D uncertain. Trimming removed 0 bases from V and 0 bases from J, with 6 bases in between. The CDR3 totals 16 residues. Germline V gives CDR1 ENHRY, CDR2 SYGVKD. As DNA, the CDR3 is TGTGCCATCAGTGAGTCTGTGAACTCTGGGGCCAACGTCCTGACTTTC. Translated: CAISESVNSGANVLTF.

This clonotype came up many times. V usage is TRBV5-1 and J usage is TRBJ2-3; D is perhaps TRBD1 (6 bases). Trimming shortened V by 4 bases and J by 5 bases, and 11 bases separated the two germline ends. CDR1 and CDR2 (germline): SGHRS, YFSETQ. The length of the CDR3 is 13 residues. The DNA for the CDR3 is TGCGCCAGCAGCACCCAGGGGAGAGATACGCAGTATTTT. It codes for CASSTQGRDTQYF.

This chain links TRBV3-1 with TRBJ2-5; 8 nucleotides line up with TRBD1. There are 13 residues in the CDR3. V lost 4 bases, J lost 4 bases, and 2 bases stayed unmatched. Per the germline V gene, CDR1 is LGHDT and CDR2 is YNNKEL (reference sequence). The CDR3 reads CASSLTGVETQYF. The CDR3 DNA is TGTGCCAGCAGCCTGACAGGGGTAGAGACCCAGTACTTC.

This clonotype was counted many times. J is TRBJ1-5 and V is TRBV20-1; possibly TRBD1 for D (6 bases). The CDR3 spans 17 residues. Trimming took off 4 bases at V and 2 bases at J, with 21 bases between the two ends. Germline-derived CDR1 and CDR2 are DFQATT and SNEGSKA (reference sequence). CDR3 protein: CSATPSRGAVGNQPQHF. CDR3 bases: TGCAGTGCTACCCCATCCAGGGGCGCCGTGGGCAATCAGCCCCAGCATTTT.

At least ten counts were recorded for this clonotype. The DNA of the CDR3 is TGCAGTGCTAGAGTGGGACAGCTAAGCCAGCAGTACTTC. Translation gives CSARVGQLSQQYF. The chain carries TRBV20-1 and TRBJ2-7; TRBD1 aligns across 7 bases. CDR3 length: 13 amino acids. Trimming cost V 1 base and J 8 bases; bases outside gene matches: 8. Germline V CDR1 and CDR2: DFQATT, SNEGSKA (reference sequence).

The chain joins TRBV5-1 to TRBJ1-1; the match to TRBD1 covers 10 bases. The CDR3 loop spans 16 amino acids. Germline CDR1 and CDR2: SGHRS and YFSETQ. V gave up 4 bases and J gave up 5 bases; unmatched junction bases: 11. The CDR3 region has the DNA TGCGCCAGCAGCCCGAGACAGGGGGCGTCTTTTACTGAAGCTTTCTTT. Amino acid sequence: CASSPRQGASFTEAFF.

This clonotype is medium-sized in the sample. The chain combines TRBV5-5 with TRBJ2-7, with a weak D call TRBD1 (6 bases). The CDR3 covers 16 residues. The germline V gene encodes CDR1 SGHKS and CDR2 YYEKEE (reference sequence). Trimming took off 1 base at V and 2 bases at J, with 16 bases between the two ends. CDR3 sequence reads: CASSLLCSPGAYEQYF. CDR3 nucleotides: TGTGCCAGCAGCTTGTTGTGTTCGCCAGGGGCCTACGAGCAGTACTTC.

At least ten counts were recorded for this clonotype. The chain couples TRBV7-9 to TRBJ2-7; TRBD2 matches at 11 bases. After removal of 4 bases from V and 4 bases from J, the junction contained 3 bases not matched to a gene. CDR1 is SEHNR and CDR2 is FQNEAQ in the germline V gene (reference sequence). The CDR3 has 14 amino acids. The CDR3 sequence is CASSSIAGGYEQYF. The DNA for the CDR3 is TGTGCCAGCAGCTCCATAGCGGGGGGGTACGAGCAGTACTTC.

At least ten counts were recorded for this clonotype. The J gene is TRBJ2-5, the V gene TRBV5-1, with TRBD2 as a possible D gene (5 bases). Per the germline V gene, CDR1 is SGHRS and CDR2 is YFSETQ. V lost 3 bases, J lost 2 bases, and 8 bases lay in between. The length of the CDR3 is 13 residues. The CDR3 bases are TGCGCCAGCAGCTCTAGCCTTCAAGAGACCCAGTACTTC. Protein sequence: CASSSSLQETQYF.

In its sample, this clonotype was seen many times. This rearrangement joins TRBV7-2 to TRBJ2-2; no clear D gene. This CDR3 is built from 14 residues. V lost 5 bases to trimming and J lost 7 bases, with 14 bases between them. Germline V gene sequence: CDR1 SGHTA, CDR2 FQGNSA. The CDR3 bases are TGTGCCAGCAGCCTGGTTGGAAGGGTCGGGGAGCTGTTTTTT. It is translated as CASSLVGRVGELFF.

V usage is TRBV5-5 and J usage is TRBJ1-2; a weak D match, TRBD1 (5 bases). V shed 4 bases and J shed 2 bases, with 15 bases lying between them. The CDR3 extends over 15 amino acids. Per germline, CDR1 SGHKS and CDR2 YYEKEE (reference sequence). CDR3 sequence (DNA): TGTGCCAGCAGCGCCTCCCAGGGTTTCAACTATGGCTACACCTTC. As protein: CASSASQGFNYGYTF.

This clonotype was recorded at least ten times. V and J are TRBV9 and TRBJ1-2; D call uncertain. Germline loops: CDR1 SGDLS, CDR2 YYNGEE. Trimming took 0 bases from V and 2 from J, leaving 8 bases between them. The CDR3 totals 14 residues. This chain's CDR3 is CASSVGTVNYGYTF. CDR3 DNA sequence: TGTGCCAGCAGCGTAGGCACTGTAAACTATGGCTACACCTTC. Complete variable domain (other parts from reference TRBV9 and TRBJ1-2): DSGVTQTPKHLITATGQRVTLRCSPRSGDLSVYWYQQSLDQGLQFLIQYYNGEERAKGNILERFSAQQFPDLHSELNLSSLELGDSALYFCASSVGTVNYGYTFGSGTRLTVV.

This clonotype came up many times. This chain uses TRBV5-5 with TRBJ2-7; D might be TRBD1 (6 bases). Germline V CDR1 and CDR2: SGHKS, YYEKEE (reference sequence). This CDR3 comprises 14 residues. V was cut by 4 bases and J by 2 bases, with 13 bases left in between. Written as DNA, the CDR3 is TGTGCCAGCAGCCTGAGGGGGACCGCCTACGAGCAGTACTTC. Protein sequence: CASSLRGTAYEQYF.

This clonotype occurred many times. This chain uses TRBV5-5 with TRBJ1-1, with D possibly being TRBD1 (5 bases). There are 18 residues in the CDR3. Germline lookup yields CDR1 SGHKS and CDR2 YYEKEE (reference sequence). Trimming cost V 4 bases and J 5 bases, with 27 bases left between them. This CDR3 reads CASSHKSLRDPGGTEAFF. The CDR3 DNA reads TGTGCCAGCAGCCACAAATCCCTCCGGGACCCCGGAGGAACTGAAGCTTTCTTT.

This clonotype was recorded at least ten times. The V and J genes are TRBV6-5 and TRBJ2-7, with a weak D call TRBD1 (5 bases). This CDR3 has 16 amino acids. In germline, CDR1 is MNHEY, CDR2 SVGAGI. Trimming removed 0 bases at V and 0 bases at J, with 12 bases between. The CDR3 nucleotides read TGTGCCAGCAGTTACTCGCAGGGTCTTAGCTCCTACGAGCAGTACTTC. This codes for CASSYSQGLSSYEQYF.